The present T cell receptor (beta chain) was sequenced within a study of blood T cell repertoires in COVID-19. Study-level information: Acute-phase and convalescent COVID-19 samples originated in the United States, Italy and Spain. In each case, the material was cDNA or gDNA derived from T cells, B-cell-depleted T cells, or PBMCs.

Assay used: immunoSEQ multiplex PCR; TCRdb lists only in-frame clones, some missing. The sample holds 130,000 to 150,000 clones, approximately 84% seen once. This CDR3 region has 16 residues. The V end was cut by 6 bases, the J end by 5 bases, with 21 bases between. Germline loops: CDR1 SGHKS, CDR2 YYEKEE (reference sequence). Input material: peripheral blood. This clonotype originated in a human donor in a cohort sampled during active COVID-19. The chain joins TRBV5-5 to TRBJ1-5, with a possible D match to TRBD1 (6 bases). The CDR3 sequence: CASTRGEARRHQPQHF. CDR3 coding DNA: TGTGCCAGCACCAGGGGTGAAGCCAGGAGGCATCAGCCCCAGCATTTT.